This paragraph covers one TCR beta chain sequence. Its target is unknown. This record belongs to a study of CD8+ T cells in alopecia areata. Study observations and caveats: In patients, TCRs were shared less clearly than in mice, and HLA may possibly be involved.

With 6 bases removed from V and 6 bases from J, the gap between germline ends came to 17 bases. The CDR3 contains 14 residues. Germline values: CDR1 LNHDA, CDR2 SQIVND (reference sequence). cDNA reverse transcribed from extracted RNA served as the sequencing template. Assay: immunoSEQ multiplex PCR; the TCRdb copy retains only in-frame clones and omits some. The sample records 150,000 to 200,000 clones, around 64% being singletons. This chain connects TRBV19 to TRBJ1-2; tentatively, D is TRBD1 (5 bases). This TCR came from a human donor with alopecia areata. The input for sequencing was CD8+ T cells sorted from blood, taken at week 0. This CDR3 is CASRRAGLIDGYTF. CDR3 nucleotides: TGTGCCAGTAGGCGAGCAGGGTTAATTGATGGCTACACCTTC.